The clone carrying this TCR beta chain was observed a few times. Its specificity is not known. This specimen belongs to a study of response to subunit inactivated influenza vaccine. Regarding the study as a whole: Each seasonal flu vaccination may recruit only limited new T cells, authors suggested.

Deletions cut 0 bases from V and 8 bases from J, with 6 bases between. Germline CDR1 reads KGHDR; CDR2 reads SFDVKD. This CDR3 contains 12 residues. In TCRdb, the RT-PCR reads were re-called with MiXCR into one record per CDR3 protein. The sample gives approximately 680,000 distinct CDR3 sequences, approximately 14% of which show up once; 11% is in the top ten. The starting material was PBMCs from blood, obtained roughly 12 days after vaccination. The origin of this receptor is a man aged 45 to 65 who received an inactivated influenza vaccine. The V gene is TRBV24-1, the J gene TRBJ1-2; D remains unclear. The CDR3 region is CATSDLGIGYTF. The CDR3 DNA is TGTGCCACCAGTGATTTGGGAATCGGCTACACCTTC.